This T cell receptor beta chain was profiled in a study of blood T cell repertoires in COVID-19. CDR1 and CDR2 from the germline V gene are KGHSH and LQKENI. CDR3 length equals 15 residues. The V end was cut by 5 bases, the J end by 7 bases, with 20 bases between. Produced via immunoSEQ multiplex PCR; TCRdb's table is partial and in-frame only. Among 49,000 or so clones listed, around 86% were seen once. As concerns this clone: Other DNA variants within this sample encode the same CDR3.

This TCR was recovered from a man in his fifties or sixties with active COVID-19. This chain links TRBV18 with TRBJ1-2, with D perhaps TRBD1 (5 bases). The sequencing sample was made of peripheral blood. CDR3 DNA sequence: TGTGCCAGCTCAAGTCAAGAGGGGCGGGGTGGTGGCTACACCTTC. It specifies CASSSQEGRGGGYTF.